This T cell receptor beta chain was sequenced in a study of blood T cell repertoires in COVID-19. Turning to the study itself: Nucleic acid was either cDNA or gDNA, and it came from T cells, B-cell-depleted T cells, or PBMCs.

Original data processing: Nucleated cell counts were estimated from reference gene primer amplification. Clones were read by immunoSEQ multiplex PCR, and TCRdb kept only the in-frame ones, dropping some. The V and J calls and the clone size are those of that table, but D and trimming were determined from the DNA. The table shows roughly 200,000 clones, with around nine tenths occurring only once. This CDR3 comprises 16 residues. V shed 4 bases and J 7 bases; nucleotides not matched to a gene: 11. The germline V gene encodes CDR1 MNHEY and CDR2 SVGEGT. The rearrangement links TRBV6-2 or TRBV6-3 to TRBJ2-1; 9 nucleotides align to TRBD2. The source material was peripheral blood. The receptor comes from a man aged 18 to 35 with active or convalescent COVID-19. The CDR3 loop reads CASSSFGAGGLNEQFF. CDR3 sequence (DNA): TGTGCCAGCAGTTCTTTTGGAGCGGGAGGTCTAAATGAGCAGTTCTTC.